This T cell receptor beta chain was profiled in a study of blood T cell repertoires in COVID-19. Across the study: Acute and convalescent COVID-19 samples came from the United States, Italy and Spain. In each case, the material was cDNA or gDNA derived from T cells, B-cell-depleted T cells, or PBMCs.

Methods used by the authors: Reference gene primer amplification yielded estimated nucleated cell counts. Generated by immunoSEQ multiplex PCR, the TCRdb table keeps only in-frame clones and is missing some. For V, J and clone size, that table is used; D and trimming come from the DNA. The table includes around 140,000 clones, 65% to 90% detected once. Trimming left V 2 bases short and J 4 bases short, with 9 bases between. The germline V gene has CDR1 GTSNPN and CDR2 SVGIG (reference sequence). This CDR3 is built from 12 residues. The sequence was obtained from a man aged 60 to 69 with active or convalescent COVID-19. The sequencing input was peripheral blood. The chain carries TRBV30 and TRBJ2-7, with D possibly matching TRBD1 (5 bases). The CDR3 sequence is CAWSLQVYEQYF. DNA for the CDR3: TGTGCCTGGAGTCTACAGGTATACGAGCAGTACTTC.